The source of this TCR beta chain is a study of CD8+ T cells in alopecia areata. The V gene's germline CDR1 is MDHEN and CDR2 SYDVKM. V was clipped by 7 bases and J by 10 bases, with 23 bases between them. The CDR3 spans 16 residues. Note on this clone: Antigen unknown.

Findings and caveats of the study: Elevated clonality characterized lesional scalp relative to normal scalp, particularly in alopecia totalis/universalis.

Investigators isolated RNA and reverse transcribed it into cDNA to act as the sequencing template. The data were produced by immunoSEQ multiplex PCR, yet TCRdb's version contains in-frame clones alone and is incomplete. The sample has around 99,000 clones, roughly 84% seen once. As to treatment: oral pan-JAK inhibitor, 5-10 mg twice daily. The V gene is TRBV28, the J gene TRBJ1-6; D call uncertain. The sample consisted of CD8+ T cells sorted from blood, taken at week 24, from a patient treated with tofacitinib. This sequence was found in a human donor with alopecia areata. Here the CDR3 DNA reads TGTGCCAGCACCCAACCGCGGGCAGTTCTGGGCTCACCCCTCCACTTT. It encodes CASTQPRAVLGSPLHF.